Listed here are 11 T cell receptor beta chains from one sample, sequenced in a study of blood T cell repertoires in COVID-19. Data came from immunoSEQ multiplex PCR; TCRdb stores just in-frame clones and leaves some out. The sample includes some 700,000 clones, over 80% of them seen just once. The sequenced material came from peripheral blood. These receptors were obtained from a young woman with acute or convalescent COVID-19.

The rearrangement uses TRBV12-5 and TRBJ2-7; D possibly corresponds to TRBD1 (6 bases). The V end was cut by 6 bases, the J end by 3 bases, with 9 bases between. Germline V gene lookup returns CDR1 LGHNT and CDR2 FRNRAP. This CDR3 is 12 amino acids long. This chain's CDR3 is CASGTGHYEQYF. CDR3 nucleotides: TGTGCTAGTGGAACGGGACACTACGAGCAGTACTTC.

The chain couples TRBV19 to TRBJ1-6; D might be TRBD1 (5 bases). The germline V gene has CDR1 LNHDA and CDR2 SQIVND (reference sequence). V was clipped by 5 bases and J by 0 bases, with 11 bases between them. The CDR3 is 16 amino acids. Written as DNA, the CDR3 is TGTGCCAGTAGTGACAGAGCAAGCTCCTATAATTCACCCCTCCACTTT. This codes for CASSDRASSYNSPLHF.

This clone is a singleton in its sample. This CDR3 reads CASSYWASGSYEQYF. The CDR3 DNA is TGTGCCAGCAGTTATTGGGCTAGCGGATCCTACGAGCAGTACTTC. This chain links TRBV6-2 or TRBV6-3 with TRBJ2-7; 7 bases align to TRBD2. V was pared by 3 bases and J by 1 base, with 6 bases of the junction left unmatched. The CDR3 loop spans 15 amino acids. The germline CDR1 and CDR2 sequences are MNHEY and SVGEGT.

The chain carries TRBV25-1 and TRBJ1-1, with TRBD1 matching 8 bases. The germline V gene encodes CDR1 MGHDK and CDR2 SYGVNS. Losses at the gene ends were 3 bases for V and 4 bases for J; bases not matched to a gene: 7. This CDR3 has 15 amino acids. In DNA, the CDR3 is TGTGCCAGCAGTGATAATGGACAGGGCAGCACTGAAGCTTTCTTT. As protein: CASSDNGQGSTEAFF.

This clone was found a few times. The chain carries TRBV3-1 (or the pseudogene TRBV3-2) and TRBJ1-6; D call uncertain. CDR1 is LGHDT, CDR2 YNNKEL, per germline (reference sequence). The CDR3 contains 15 residues. Trimming cost V 6 bases and J 0 bases, with 9 bases left between them. The CDR3 is CASRPGLSYNSPLHF. CDR3 coding DNA: TGTGCCAGCAGGCCTGGACTCTCCTATAATTCACCCCTCCACTTT.

The V gene is TRBV3-1 (or the pseudogene TRBV3-2), the J gene TRBJ2-2; a weak D match, TRBD2 (5 bases). V dropped 4 bases and J dropped 8 bases, with 17 bases sitting between them. This CDR3 has 15 residues. From germline, CDR1 is LGHDT and CDR2 YNNKEL (reference sequence). For the CDR3, the DNA is TGTGCCAGCAGCCCGATGGACGCAGCGGCAGGGGAGCTGTTTTTT. Its translation is CASSPMDAAAGELFF.

The rearrangement uses TRBV13 and TRBJ1-2; D call uncertain. Per germline, CDR1 PRHDT and CDR2 FYEKMQ (reference sequence). CDR3 length: 15 amino acids. The ends were cut back, 5 bases at V and 6 bases at J, with 19 bases in the middle. The CDR3 DNA is TGTGCCAGCAGCCCCCAGCGAGGGTATTTGGATGGCTACACCTTC. This translates into CASSPQRGYLDGYTF. The entire variable domain, with the rest obtained from reference TRBV13 and TRBJ1-2, is as follows: AAGVIQSPRHLIKEKRETATLKCYPIPRHDTVYWYQQGPGQDPQFLISFYEKMQSDKGSIPDRFSAQQFSDYHSELNMSSLELGDSALYFCASSPQRGYLDGYTFGSGTRLTVV.

V and J are TRBV14 and TRBJ2-1; 9 positions agree with TRBD1. The CDR3 totals 14 residues. V was clipped by 3 bases and J by 7 bases; unmatched bases: 4. The germline CDR1 and CDR2 sequences are SGHDN and FVKESK. The CDR3 spells CASSQAGTGNEQFF. In DNA form, the CDR3 reads TGTGCCAGCAGCCAGGCCGGGACAGGGAATGAGCAGTTCTTC.

This chain uses TRBV9 with TRBJ1-2; weak D call: TRBD1 (6 bases). This CDR3 has 15 amino acids. V dropped 6 bases and J dropped 8 bases, with 23 bases sitting between them. Germline V lookup: CDR1 SGDLS, CDR2 YYNGEE. This CDR3 reads CASTPRGRFGGGYTF. The CDR3 DNA sequence: TGTGCCAGCACCCCGAGGGGACGGTTTGGGGGCGGCTACACCTTC.

The chain has TRBV18 and TRBJ2-7; 7 bases match TRBD1. V trimming: 1 base; J trimming: 3 bases; junction bases outside the gene matches: 3. CDR1 KGHSH and CDR2 LQKENI come from the germline V gene. The CDR3 is 14 residues long. CDR3 sequence: CASSPQGANYEQYF. In DNA form, the CDR3 reads TGTGCCAGCTCACCACAGGGGGCGAACTACGAGCAGTACTTC.

This clone was recorded once. This chain connects TRBV11-2 to TRBJ2-7; no firm D call. The germline CDR1 and CDR2 sequences are SGHAT and FQNNGV. This CDR3 contains 14 residues. V lost 5 bases, J lost 0 bases, and 11 bases lay in between. The chain's CDR3 is CASSVRLASYEQYF. CDR3 nucleotides: TGTGCCAGCAGCGTCCGACTGGCCTCCTACGAGCAGTACTTC.